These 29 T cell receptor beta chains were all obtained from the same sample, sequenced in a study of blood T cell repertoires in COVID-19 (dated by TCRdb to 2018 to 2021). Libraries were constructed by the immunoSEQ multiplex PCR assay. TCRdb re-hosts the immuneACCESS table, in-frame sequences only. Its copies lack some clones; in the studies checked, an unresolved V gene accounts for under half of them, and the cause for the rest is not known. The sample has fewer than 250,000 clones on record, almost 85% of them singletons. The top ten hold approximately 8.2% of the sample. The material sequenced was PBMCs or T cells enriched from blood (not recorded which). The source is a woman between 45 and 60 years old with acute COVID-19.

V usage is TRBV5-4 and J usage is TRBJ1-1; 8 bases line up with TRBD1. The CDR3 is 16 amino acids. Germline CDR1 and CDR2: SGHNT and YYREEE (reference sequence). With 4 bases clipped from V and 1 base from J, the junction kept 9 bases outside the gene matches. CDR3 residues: CASSPGGQGGNTEAFF. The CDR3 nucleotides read TGTGCCAGCAGCCCAGGGGGCCAGGGGGGGAACACTGAAGCTTTCTTT.

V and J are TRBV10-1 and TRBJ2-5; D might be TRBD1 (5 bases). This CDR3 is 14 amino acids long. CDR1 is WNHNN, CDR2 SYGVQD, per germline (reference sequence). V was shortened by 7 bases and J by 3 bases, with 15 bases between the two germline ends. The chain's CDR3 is CASIEVRVKETQYF. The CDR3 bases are TGCGCCAGCATCGAGGTCAGGGTCAAAGAGACCCAGTACTTC.

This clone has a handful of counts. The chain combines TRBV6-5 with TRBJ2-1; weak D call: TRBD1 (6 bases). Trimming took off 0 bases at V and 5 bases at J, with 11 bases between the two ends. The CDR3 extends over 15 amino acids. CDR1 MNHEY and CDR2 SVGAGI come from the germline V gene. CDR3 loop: CASSYSGTPNNEQFF. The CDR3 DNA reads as TGTGCCAGCAGTTACTCGGGGACACCTAACAATGAGCAGTTCTTC.

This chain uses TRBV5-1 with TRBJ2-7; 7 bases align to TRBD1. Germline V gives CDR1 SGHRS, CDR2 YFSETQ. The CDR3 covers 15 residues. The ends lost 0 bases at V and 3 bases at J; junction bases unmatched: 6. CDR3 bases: TGCGCCAGCAGCTTGGGAGGGGGCGCAAACTACGAGCAGTACTTC. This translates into CASSLGGGANYEQYF.

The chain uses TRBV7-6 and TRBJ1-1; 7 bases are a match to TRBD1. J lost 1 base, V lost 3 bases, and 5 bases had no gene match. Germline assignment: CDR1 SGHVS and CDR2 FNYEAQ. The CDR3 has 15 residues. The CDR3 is CASSLSRDRNTEAFF. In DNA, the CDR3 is TGTGCCAGCAGCTTGTCCCGGGACAGGAACACTGAAGCTTTCTTT.

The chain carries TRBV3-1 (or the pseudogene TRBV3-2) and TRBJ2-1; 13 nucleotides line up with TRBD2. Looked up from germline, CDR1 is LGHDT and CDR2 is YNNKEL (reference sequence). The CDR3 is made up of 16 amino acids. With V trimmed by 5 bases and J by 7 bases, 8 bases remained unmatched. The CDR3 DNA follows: TGTGCCAGCAGCACACGGACTAGCGGGGGTAGGAATGAGCAGTTCTTC. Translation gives CASSTRTSGGRNEQFF.

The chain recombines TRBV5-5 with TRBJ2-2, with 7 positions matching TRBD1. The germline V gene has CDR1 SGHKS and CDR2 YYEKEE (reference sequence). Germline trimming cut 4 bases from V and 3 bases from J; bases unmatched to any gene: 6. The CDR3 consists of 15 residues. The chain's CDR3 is CASSPIGQDTGELFF. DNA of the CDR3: TGTGCCAGCAGCCCAATAGGACAGGACACCGGGGAGCTGTTTTTT.

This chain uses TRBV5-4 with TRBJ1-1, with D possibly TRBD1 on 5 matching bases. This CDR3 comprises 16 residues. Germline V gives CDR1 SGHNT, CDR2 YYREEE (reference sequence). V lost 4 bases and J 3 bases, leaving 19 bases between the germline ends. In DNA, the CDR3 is TGTGCCAGCAGCCAGGGTCAGGGTACGGTGGACACTGAAGCTTTCTTT. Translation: CASSQGQGTVDTEAFF. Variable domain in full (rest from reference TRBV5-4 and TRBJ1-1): ETGVTQSPTHLIKTRGQQVTLRCSSQSGHNTVSWYQQALGQGPQFIFQYYREEENGRGNFPPRFSGLQFPNYSSELNVNALELDDSALYLCASSQGQGTVDTEAFFGQGTRLTVV.

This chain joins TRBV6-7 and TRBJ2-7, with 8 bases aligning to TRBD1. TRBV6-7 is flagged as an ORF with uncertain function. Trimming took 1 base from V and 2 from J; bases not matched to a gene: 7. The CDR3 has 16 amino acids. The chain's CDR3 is CASSYWAQGATYEQYF. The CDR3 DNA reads TGTGCCAGCAGTTACTGGGCCCAGGGGGCGACCTACGAGCAGTACTTC.

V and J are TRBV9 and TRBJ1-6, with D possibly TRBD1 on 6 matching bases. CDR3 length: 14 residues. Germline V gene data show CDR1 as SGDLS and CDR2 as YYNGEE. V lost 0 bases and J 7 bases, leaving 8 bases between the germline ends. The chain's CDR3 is CASSVAGENSPLHF. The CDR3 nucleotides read TGTGCCAGCAGCGTAGCAGGGGAGAATTCACCCCTCCACTTT.

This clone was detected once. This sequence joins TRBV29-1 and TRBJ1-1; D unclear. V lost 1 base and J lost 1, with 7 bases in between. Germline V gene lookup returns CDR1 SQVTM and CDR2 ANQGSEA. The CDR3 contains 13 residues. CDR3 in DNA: TGCAGCGTTGAAGGGCAAACGAACACTGAAGCTTTCTTT. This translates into CSVEGQTNTEAFF. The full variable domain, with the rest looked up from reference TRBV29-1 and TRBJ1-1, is SAVISQKPSRDICQRGTSLTIQCQVDSQVTMMFWYRQQPGQSLTLIATANQGSEATYESGFVIDKFPISRPNLTFSTLTVSNMSPEDSSIYLCSVEGQTNTEAFFGQGTRLTVV.

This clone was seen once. CDR3 sequence: CASSSFSGGETEAFF. CDR3 nucleotides: TGCGCCAGCAGCAGTTTTTCCGGGGGGGAAACTGAAGCTTTCTTT. The chain couples TRBV5-1 to TRBJ1-1, with D possibly TRBD1 on 5 matching bases. V lost 4 bases and J 5 bases, leaving 18 bases between the germline ends. The germline V gene has CDR1 SGHRS and CDR2 YFSETQ. The CDR3 extends over 15 amino acids.

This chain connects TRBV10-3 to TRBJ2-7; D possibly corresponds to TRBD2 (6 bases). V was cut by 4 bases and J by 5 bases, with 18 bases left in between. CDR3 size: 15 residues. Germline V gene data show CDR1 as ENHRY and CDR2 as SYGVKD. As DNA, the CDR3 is TGTGCCATCAGTGGGCGGTCAGAGGGAGGCCACGAGCAGTACTTC. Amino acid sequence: CAISGRSEGGHEQYF.

CDR3 in DNA: TGTGCCTGGACCGACAGTACCTATGGCTACACCTTC. This sequence encodes CAWTDSTYGYTF. V and J are TRBV30 and TRBJ1-2, with D perhaps matching TRBD1 (5 bases). CDR1 and CDR2 (germline): GTSNPN, SVGIG (reference sequence). V gave up 4 bases and J gave up 4 bases, with 10 bases separating them. This CDR3 contains 12 residues.

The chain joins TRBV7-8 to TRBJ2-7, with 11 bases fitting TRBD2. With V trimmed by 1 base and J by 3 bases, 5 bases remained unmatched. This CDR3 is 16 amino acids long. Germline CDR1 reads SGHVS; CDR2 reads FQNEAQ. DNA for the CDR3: TGTGCCAGCAGCTTAGAGGGGACTAGCGGCAGCTACGAGCAGTACTTC. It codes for CASSLEGTSGSYEQYF.

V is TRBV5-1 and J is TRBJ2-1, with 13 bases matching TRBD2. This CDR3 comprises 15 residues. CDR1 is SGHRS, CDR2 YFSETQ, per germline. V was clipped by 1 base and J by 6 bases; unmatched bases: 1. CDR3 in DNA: TGCGCCAGCAGCTTGCGGACTAGCGGGGGCAATGAGCAGTTCTTC. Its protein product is CASSLRTSGGNEQFF.

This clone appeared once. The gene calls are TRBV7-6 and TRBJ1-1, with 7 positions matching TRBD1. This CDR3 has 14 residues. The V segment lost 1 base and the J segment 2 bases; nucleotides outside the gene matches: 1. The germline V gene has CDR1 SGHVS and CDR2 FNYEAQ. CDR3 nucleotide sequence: TGTGCCAGCAGCTTAGAGGGGGCCAACACTGAAGCTTTCTTT. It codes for CASSLEGANTEAFF.

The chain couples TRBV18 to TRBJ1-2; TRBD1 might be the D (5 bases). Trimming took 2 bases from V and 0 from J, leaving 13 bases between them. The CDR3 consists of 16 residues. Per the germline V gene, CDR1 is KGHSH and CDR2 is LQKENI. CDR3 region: CASSPVPGGTNYGYTF. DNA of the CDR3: TGTGCCAGCTCACCAGTCCCCGGGGGAACTAACTATGGCTACACCTTC.

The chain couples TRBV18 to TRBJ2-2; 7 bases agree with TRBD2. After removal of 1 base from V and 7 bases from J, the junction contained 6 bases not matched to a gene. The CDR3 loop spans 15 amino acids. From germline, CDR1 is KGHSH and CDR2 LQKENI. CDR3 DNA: TGTGCCAGCTCACCACGGGAGGGGCTAATCGGGGAGCTGTTTTTT. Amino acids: CASSPREGLIGELFF.

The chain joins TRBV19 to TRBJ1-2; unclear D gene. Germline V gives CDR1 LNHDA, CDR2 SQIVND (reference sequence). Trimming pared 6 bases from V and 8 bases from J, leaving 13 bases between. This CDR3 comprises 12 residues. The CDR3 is CASSLTSNGYTF. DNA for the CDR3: TGTGCCAGTAGCCTGACAAGTAACGGCTACACCTTC. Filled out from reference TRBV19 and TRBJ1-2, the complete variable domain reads DGGITQSPKYLFRKEGQNVTLSCEQNLNHDAMYWYRQDPGQGLRLIYYSQIVNDFQKGDIAEGYSVSREKKESFPLTVTSAQKNPTAFYLCASSLTSNGYTFGSGTRLTVV.

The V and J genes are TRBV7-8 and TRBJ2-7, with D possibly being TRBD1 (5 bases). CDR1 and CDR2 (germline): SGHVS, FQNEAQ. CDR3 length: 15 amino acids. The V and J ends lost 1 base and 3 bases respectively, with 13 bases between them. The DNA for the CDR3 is TGTGCCAGCAGCTTAGTTAGAGACAGCAACTACGAGCAGTACTTC. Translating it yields CASSLVRDSNYEQYF. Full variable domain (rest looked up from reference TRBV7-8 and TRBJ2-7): GAGVSQSPRYKVAKRGQDVALRCDPISGHVSLFWYQQALGQGPEFLTYFQNEAQLDKSGLPSDRFFAERPEGSVSTLKIQRTQQEDSAVYLCASSLVRDSNYEQYFGPGTRLTVT.

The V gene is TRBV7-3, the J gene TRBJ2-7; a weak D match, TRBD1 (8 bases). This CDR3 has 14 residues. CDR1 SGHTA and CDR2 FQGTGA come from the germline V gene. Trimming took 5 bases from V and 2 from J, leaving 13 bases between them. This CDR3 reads CASSVTGGAYEQYF. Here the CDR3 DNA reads TGTGCCAGCAGCGTCACAGGGGGGGCCTACGAGCAGTACTTC.

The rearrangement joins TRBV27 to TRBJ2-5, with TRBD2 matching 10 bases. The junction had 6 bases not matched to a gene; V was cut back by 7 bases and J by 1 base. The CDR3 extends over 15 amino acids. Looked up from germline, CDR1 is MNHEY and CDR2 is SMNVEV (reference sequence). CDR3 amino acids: CASKGLAGVQETQYF. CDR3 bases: TGTGCCAGCAAGGGGCTAGCGGGGGTCCAAGAGACCCAGTACTTC.

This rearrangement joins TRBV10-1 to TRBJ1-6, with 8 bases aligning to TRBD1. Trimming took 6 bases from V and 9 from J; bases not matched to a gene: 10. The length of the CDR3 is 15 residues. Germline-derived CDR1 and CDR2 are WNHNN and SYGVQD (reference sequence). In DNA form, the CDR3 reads TGCGCCAGCAGCACCGGACAGGGAATTGCTTCACCCCTCCACTTT. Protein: CASSTGQGIASPLHF.

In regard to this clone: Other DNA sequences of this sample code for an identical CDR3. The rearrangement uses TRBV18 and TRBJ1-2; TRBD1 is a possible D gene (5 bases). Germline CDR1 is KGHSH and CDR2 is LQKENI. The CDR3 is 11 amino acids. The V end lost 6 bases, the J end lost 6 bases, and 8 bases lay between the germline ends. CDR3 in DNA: TGTGCCAGCTCGCCGGGGGATGGCTACACCTTC. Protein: CASSPGDGYTF.

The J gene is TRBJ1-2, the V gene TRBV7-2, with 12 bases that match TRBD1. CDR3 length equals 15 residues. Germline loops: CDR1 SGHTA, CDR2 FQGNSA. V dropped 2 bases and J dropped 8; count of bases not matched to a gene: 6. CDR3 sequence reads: CASSLYGTGGEGYTF. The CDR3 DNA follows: TGTGCCAGCAGCTTATATGGGACAGGGGGCGAGGGCTACACCTTC.

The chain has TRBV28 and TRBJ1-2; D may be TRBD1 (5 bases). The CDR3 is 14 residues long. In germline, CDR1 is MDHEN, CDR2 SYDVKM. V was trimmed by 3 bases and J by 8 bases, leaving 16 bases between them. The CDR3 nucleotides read TGTGCCAGCAGTTTGGGCAGGGTTGCCCAGGGCTACACCTTC. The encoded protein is CASSLGRVAQGYTF.

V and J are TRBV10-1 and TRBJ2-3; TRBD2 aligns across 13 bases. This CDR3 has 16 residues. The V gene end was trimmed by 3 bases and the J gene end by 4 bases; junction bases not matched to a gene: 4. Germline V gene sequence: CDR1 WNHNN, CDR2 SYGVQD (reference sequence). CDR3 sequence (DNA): TGCGCCAGCAGTGAAACTAGCGGGGGGGCGGCAGATACGCAGTATTTT. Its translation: CASSETSGGAADTQYF.

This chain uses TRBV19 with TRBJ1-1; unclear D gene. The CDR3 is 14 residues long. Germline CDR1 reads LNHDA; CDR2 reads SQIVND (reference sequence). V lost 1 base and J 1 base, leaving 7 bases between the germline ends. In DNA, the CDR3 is TGTGCCAGTAGTATAGGTCCAGGGAACACTGAAGCTTTCTTT. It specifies CASSIGPGNTEAFF.